This TCR beta chain originates from a study of neoadjuvant anti-PD-1 for oral cavity cancer. Study-wide results and limits: Non-responders to neoadjuvant nivolumab had significantly more clonal PBMC T cells than responders.

The time point: after neoadjuvant nivolumab, at surgical resection. Patients were newly diagnosed with stage II-IVA oral cavity squamous cell carcinoma without prior systemic or radiation treatment. Cohort: HPV-negative, locally advanced oral cavity squamous cell carcinoma patients. Comments on this clone: Its antigen remains unknown. One end of the junction varies from germline; a read error may be responsible.

The table came from immunoSEQ multiplex PCR; TCRdb's copy has only in-frame clones and leaves some out. The table shows around 13,000 clones, with roughly 70% occurring only once. Germline CDR1 is SEHNR and CDR2 is FQNEAQ (reference sequence). This CDR3 comprises 15 residues. The source was PBMCs, collected after nivolumab (anti-PD-1) treatment. V is TRBV7-9 and J is TRBJ1-6, with D unclear. The source is a person aged 40 to 85 with oral cavity squamous cell carcinoma. The CDR3 loop reads CASSIAGGANSPLHF. CDR3 coding DNA: TGTGCCAGCAGCATAGCGGGCGGTGCTAATTCACCCCTCCACTTT.